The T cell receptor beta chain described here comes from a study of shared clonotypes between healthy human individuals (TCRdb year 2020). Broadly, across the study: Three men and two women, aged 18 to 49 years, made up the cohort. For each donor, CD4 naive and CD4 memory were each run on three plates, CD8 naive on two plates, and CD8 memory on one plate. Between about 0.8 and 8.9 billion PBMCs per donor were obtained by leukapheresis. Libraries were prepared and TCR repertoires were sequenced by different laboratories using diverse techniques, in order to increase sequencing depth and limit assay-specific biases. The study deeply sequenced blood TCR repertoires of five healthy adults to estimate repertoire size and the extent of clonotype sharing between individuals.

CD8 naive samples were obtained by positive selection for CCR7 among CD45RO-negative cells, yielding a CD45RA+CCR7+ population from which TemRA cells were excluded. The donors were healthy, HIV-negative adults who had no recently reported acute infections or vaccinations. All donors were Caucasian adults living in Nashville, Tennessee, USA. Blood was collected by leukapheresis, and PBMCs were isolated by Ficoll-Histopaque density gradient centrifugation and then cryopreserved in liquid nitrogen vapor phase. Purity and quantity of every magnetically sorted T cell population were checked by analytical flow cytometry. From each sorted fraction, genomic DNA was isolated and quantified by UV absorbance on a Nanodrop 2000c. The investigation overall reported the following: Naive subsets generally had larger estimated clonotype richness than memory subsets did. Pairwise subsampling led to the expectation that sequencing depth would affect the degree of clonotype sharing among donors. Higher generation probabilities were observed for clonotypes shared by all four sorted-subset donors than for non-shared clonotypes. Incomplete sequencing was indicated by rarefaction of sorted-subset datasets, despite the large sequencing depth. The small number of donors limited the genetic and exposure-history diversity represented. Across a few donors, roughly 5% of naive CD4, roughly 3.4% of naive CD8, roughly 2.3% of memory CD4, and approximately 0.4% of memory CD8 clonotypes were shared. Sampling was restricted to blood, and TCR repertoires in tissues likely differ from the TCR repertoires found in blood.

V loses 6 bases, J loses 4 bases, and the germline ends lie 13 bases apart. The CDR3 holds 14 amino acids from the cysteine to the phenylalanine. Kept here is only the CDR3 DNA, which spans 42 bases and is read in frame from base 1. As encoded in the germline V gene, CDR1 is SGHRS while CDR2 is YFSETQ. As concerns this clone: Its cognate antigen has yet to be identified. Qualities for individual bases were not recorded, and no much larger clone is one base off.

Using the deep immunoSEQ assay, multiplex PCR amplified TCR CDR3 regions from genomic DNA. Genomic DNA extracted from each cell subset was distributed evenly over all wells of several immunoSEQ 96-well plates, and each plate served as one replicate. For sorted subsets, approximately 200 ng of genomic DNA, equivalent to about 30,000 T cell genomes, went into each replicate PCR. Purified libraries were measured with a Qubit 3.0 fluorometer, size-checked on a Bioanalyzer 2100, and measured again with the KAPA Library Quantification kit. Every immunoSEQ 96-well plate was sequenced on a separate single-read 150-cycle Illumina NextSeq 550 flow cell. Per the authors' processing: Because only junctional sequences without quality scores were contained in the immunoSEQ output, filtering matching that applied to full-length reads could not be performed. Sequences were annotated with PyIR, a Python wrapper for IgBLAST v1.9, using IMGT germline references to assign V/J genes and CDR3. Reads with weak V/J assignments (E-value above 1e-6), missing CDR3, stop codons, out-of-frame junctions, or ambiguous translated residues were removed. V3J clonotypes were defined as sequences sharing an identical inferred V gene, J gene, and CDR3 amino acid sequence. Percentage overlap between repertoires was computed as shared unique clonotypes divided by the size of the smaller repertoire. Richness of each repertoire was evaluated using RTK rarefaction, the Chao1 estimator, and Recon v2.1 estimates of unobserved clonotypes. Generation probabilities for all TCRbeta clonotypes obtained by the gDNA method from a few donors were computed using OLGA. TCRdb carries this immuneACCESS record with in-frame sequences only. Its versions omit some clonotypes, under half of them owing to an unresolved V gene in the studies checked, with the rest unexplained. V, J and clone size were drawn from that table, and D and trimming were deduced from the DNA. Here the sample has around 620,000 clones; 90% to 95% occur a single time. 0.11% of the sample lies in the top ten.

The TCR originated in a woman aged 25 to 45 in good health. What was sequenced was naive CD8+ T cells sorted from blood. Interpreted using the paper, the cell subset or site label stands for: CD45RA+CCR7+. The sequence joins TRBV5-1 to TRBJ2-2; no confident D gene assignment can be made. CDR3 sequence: CASTSGPVTGELFF. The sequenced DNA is TGCGCCAGCACGTCAGGACCCGTCACCGGGGAGCTGTTTTTT.